The 17 T cell receptor beta chains reported below all come from one sample, sequenced in a study of tissue T cells after allogeneic stem cell transplantation. Generated by immunoSEQ multiplex PCR, the TCRdb table keeps only in-frame clones and is missing some. The repertoire holds 5,000 to 6,500 clones, with roughly half as singletons. Regarding time point: mouse harvest day 7 after allogeneic transplant. Tail vein injection delivered 10^7 T-cell-depleted bone marrow cells and 10^6 splenic CD5+ T cells. The sequencing input was skin. The source is a female BALB/c mouse given C57BL/6 T cells with graft-versus-host disease after an allogeneic hematopoietic cell transplant.

With respect to this clone: Mouse gene names apply. The read gets to within 1 residue of the CDR3 end, and the germline J gene fills in the rest. This chain links TRBV13-1 with TRBJ2-1; TRBD1 is a possible D gene (6 bases). The CDR3 has 14 amino acids. Deletions cut 4 bases from V and 2 bases from J, with 10 bases between. Germline V gene lookup returns CDR1 NSHNY and CDR2 SYGAGN. The CDR3 spells CASSPGQYYAEQFF. CDR3 DNA, as far as it was read: TGTGCCAGCAGTCCGGGACAATACTATGCTGAGCAGTTC.

To note about this clone: These gene names are mouse names. The CDR3: CASSLLGSQNTLYF. The CDR3 bases that were read are TGTGCCAGCAGCCTACTGGGGAGTCAAAACACCTTGTAC. V usage is TRBV3 and J usage is TRBJ2-4; 7 bases are shared with TRBD2. The read ends 1 residue shy of where the CDR3 ends; the end is completed using the germline J gene. With V trimmed by 5 bases and J by 0 bases, 2 bases remained unmatched. The CDR3 is 14 amino acids. From germline, CDR1 is SNHLY and CDR2 FYNGKV (reference sequence).

As regards this clone: The gene symbols are mouse symbols. The DNA ends 1 residue before the CDR3 does, and the rest of the CDR3 is filled in from the germline J gene. The chain combines TRBV19 with TRBJ2-4; 10 bases agree with TRBD2. The germline gives CDR1 FNHDT, CDR2 SITEND (reference sequence). J lost 1 base, V lost 7 bases, and 0 bases had no gene match. This CDR3 spans 13 amino acids. The CDR3 region is CASGLGGQNTLYF. The part of the CDR3 DNA that was read is TGTGCCAGCGGACTGGGGGGTCAAAACACCTTGTAC. The full variable domain, rest sourced from reference TRBV19 and TRBJ2-4, is GGIITQTPKFLIGQEGQKLTLKCQQNFNHDTMYWYRQDSGKGLRLIYYSITENDLQKGDLSEGYDASREKKSSFSLTVTSAQKNEMAVFLCASGLGGQNTLYFGAGTRLSVL.

Comment on this clone: The gene symbols are mouse symbols. The read finishes 1 residue shy of the CDR3 end, and the germline J gene is used to complete it. This chain links TRBV31 with TRBJ1-3; unclear D gene. V was pared by 5 bases and J by 0 bases, with 14 bases between. Germline-derived CDR1 and CDR2 are GKSSPN and SITVG. CDR3 length: 15 residues. The covered CDR3 bases are TGTGCCTGGGGCCTGCTAATTAATTCTGGAAATACGCTCTAT. This encodes CAWGLLINSGNTLY. Given in full, the CDR3 is CAWGLLINSGNTLYF.

This clone showed up just once. Gene names denote mouse genes. The read stops 1 residue short of the end of the CDR3; the missing end is completed from the germline J gene. V is TRBV20 and J is TRBJ2-1, with 13 bases identical to TRBD2. J was trimmed by 1 base and V by 0 bases; bases with no gene match: 6. This CDR3 region has 18 residues. CDR1 and CDR2 from the germline V gene are GFQATS and STVNSAI. The covered CDR3 bases are TGTGGTGCTAGGGAACCGGGACTGGGGGGGGCCAACTATGCTGAGCAGTTC. Protein: CGAREPGLGGANYAEQF. The full CDR3 protein is CGAREPGLGGANYAEQFF. The full variable domain, completed using reference TRBV20 and TRBJ2-1, is GALVYQYPRRTICKSGTSMRMECQAVGFQATSVAWYRQSPQKTFELIALSTVNSAIKYEQNFTQEKFPISHPNLSFSSMTVLNAYLEDRGLYLCGAREPGLGGANYAEQFFGPGTRLTVL.

Turning to this clone: Gene names denote mouse genes. The CDR3 end is not reached by the read, which stops 1 residue before it; the germline J gene fills it in. This rearrangement joins TRBV15 to TRBJ1-1; tentatively, D is TRBD1 (5 bases). Germline V lookup: CDR1 SGHND, CDR2 FRSKSL. The CDR3 is 13 residues long. The germline V and J ends were trimmed by 2 bases and 1 base, with 5 bases remaining between them. The sequenced part of the CDR3 DNA is TGTGCCAGCAGTTTACAGGGGAACACAGAAGTCTTC. This sequence encodes CASSLQGNTEVF. The CDR3, in full, reads CASSLQGNTEVFF.

Regarding this clone: Gene names are mouse gene names. The CDR3 goes on 1 residue after the read ends, and that part is filled in from the germline J gene. The chain uses TRBV4 and TRBJ2-5; the match to TRBD1 covers 7 bases. The CDR3 is made up of 16 amino acids. Germline CDR1 LGHDT, CDR2 YNNKQL (reference sequence). With V trimmed by 5 bases and J by 0 bases, 8 bases remained unmatched. CDR3 region: CASSAPTGRNQDTQYF. Incomplete CDR3 DNA: TGTGCCAGCAGCGCCCCGACAGGGAGGAACCAAGACACCCAGTAC. Together with reference TRBV4 and TRBJ2-5, the CDR3 gives the full variable domain: ETAVFQTPNYHVTQVGNEVSFNCKQTLGHDTMYWYKQDSKKLLKIMFSYNNKQLIVNETVPRRFSPQSSDKAHLNLRIKSVEPEDSAVYLCASSAPTGRNQDTQYFGPGTRLLVL.

Notes on this clone: Gene and germline names: mouse. The read ends 1 residue before the CDR3 terminus; that terminus is restored from the germline J gene. The chain couples TRBV26 to TRBJ2-5, with D maybe TRBD1 (5 bases). CDR3 size: 14 residues. Germline V gene lookup returns CDR1 KGHPV and CDR2 FQNQEV (reference sequence). Trimming shortened V by 0 bases and J by 6 bases, and 10 bases separated the two germline ends. The CDR3 region is CASSLSQGWDTQYF. CDR3 DNA (partial): TGTGCCAGCAGTCTGTCTCAGGGATGGGACACCCAGTAC. The complete variable domain, with remaining parts taken from reference TRBV26 and TRBJ2-5, reads NSKVIQTPRYLVKGQGQKAKMRCIPEKGHPVVFWYQQNKNNEFKFLINFQNQEVLQQIDMTEKRFSAECPSNSPCSLEIQSSEAGDSALYLCASSLSQGWDTQYFGPGTRLLVL.

As to this clone: Gene names and germline refer to mouse. The missing CDR3 end, 1 residue past where the read stops, is filled in from the germline J gene. The V call is TRBV13-2, the J call TRBJ2-4; D might be TRBD1 (5 bases). Germline loops: CDR1 NNHNN, CDR2 SYGAGS (reference sequence). V lost 5 bases and J 1 base, leaving 5 bases between the germline ends. The CDR3 consists of 12 residues. The CDR3 protein is CASGTGQNTLYF. The sequenced CDR3 bases are TGTGCCAGCGGGACAGGTCAAAACACCTTGTAC.

Points on this clone: Mouse names are used for the genes. Read data end 1 residue before the CDR3 end; the end is taken from the germline J gene. V usage is TRBV24 and J usage is TRBJ2-2; 11 bases line up with TRBD1. Trimming removed 2 bases from V and 4 bases from J; junction bases left unmatched: 0. The germline gives CDR1 KGHTA, CDR2 FRNEEI. The CDR3 runs 15 residues. CDR3 residues: CASSLGTGGTGQLYF. CDR3 DNA (partial): TGTGCCAGCAGTCTGGGGACAGGGGGCACCGGGCAGCTCTAC.

This clone came up a few times. The listed genes are named as in mouse. Read data end 1 residue before the CDR3 end; the end is taken from the germline J gene. The rearrangement joins TRBV13-2 to TRBJ2-7; 11 nucleotides line up with TRBD2. V lost 3 bases, J lost 3 bases, and 2 bases stayed unmatched. CDR3 length: 14 residues. Germline V gene data show CDR1 as NNHNN and CDR2 as SYGAGS (reference sequence). The CDR3 bases that were read are TGTGCCAGCGGTGGGGACTGGGGGTTCTATGAACAGTAC. It specifies CASGGDWGFYEQY. The whole CDR3 sequence reads CASGGDWGFYEQYF.

Remarks on this clone: All gene names here are mouse names. The missing CDR3 end, 1 residue past where the read stops, is filled in from the germline J gene. This chain links TRBV23 with TRBJ2-3; TRBD2, the D gene given by the table, was not confirmed from the DNA. This CDR3 contains 18 residues. Germline V gives CDR1 KGHTA, CDR2 FQNQQP. CDR3: CSSSQSGWGGAGAETLYF. The sequenced CDR3 bases are TGCTCCAGCAGTCAATCGGGCTGGGGGGGCGCCGGTGCAGAAACGCTGTAT.

On this clone: Each gene name is a mouse one. The CDR3 end is not reached by the read, which stops 1 residue before it; the germline J gene fills it in. V and J are TRBV13-2 and TRBJ2-5, with 13 bases identical to TRBD2. The V and J ends lost 5 bases and 3 bases, in that order; junction bases with no gene match: 0. The CDR3 loop spans 14 amino acids. CDR1 NNHNN and CDR2 SYGAGS come from the germline V gene (reference sequence). This CDR3 is CASGGLGGQDTQYF. Partial CDR3 DNA: TGTGCCAGCGGGGGACTGGGGGGGCAAGACACCCAGTAC.

The sample holds a few counts of this clone. These gene names are mouse names. Coverage ceases 1 residue before the CDR3 finishes, and the germline J gene fills in the end. The chain carries TRBV15 and TRBJ2-2; 13 nucleotides agree with TRBD2. The CDR3 contains 15 residues. V was pared by 7 bases and J by 3 bases, with 2 bases of the junction left unmatched. From germline, CDR1 is SGHND and CDR2 FRSKSL. The CDR3 loop is CASTGLGGHTGQLYF. The CDR3 DNA, read in part, is TGTGCCAGCACCGGACTGGGGGGGCACACCGGGCAGCTCTAC.

About this clone itself: Germline and genes: mouse. Sequencing ends 1 residue short of the CDR3 end; the germline J gene provides the rest. The gene calls are TRBV23 and TRBJ2-4; the D call in the table, TRBD2, was not verified against the DNA. The CDR3 totals 14 residues. CDR1 is KGHTA, CDR2 FQNQQP, per germline. CDR3 DNA, as far as it was read: TGCTCCAGCAGTCTCGACTGGGGGGACAACACCTTGTAC. It specifies CSSSLDWGDNTLY. The whole CDR3 is CSSSLDWGDNTLYF.

Comments on this clone: The germline and genes are mouse ones. The sequenced CDR3 bases are TGTGCCAGCAGCCTGGGACAGGGAAACACCTTGTAC. Translated, it gives CASSLGQGNTLY. The CDR3, in full, reads CASSLGQGNTLYF. V gene TRBV26 combines with J gene TRBJ2-4; 9 bases map to TRBD1. The read stops 1 residue short of the end of the CDR3; the missing end is completed from the germline J gene. Unmatched junction bases numbered 3, after V lost 6 bases and J lost 5 bases. Germline lookup yields CDR1 KGHPV and CDR2 FQNQEV (reference sequence). CDR3 length: 13 residues. The full variable domain, rest sourced from reference TRBV26 and TRBJ2-4, is NSKVIQTPRYLVKGQGQKAKMRCIPEKGHPVVFWYQQNKNNEFKFLINFQNQEVLQQIDMTEKRFSAECPSNSPCSLEIQSSEAGDSALYLCASSLGQGNTLYFGAGTRLSVL.

Of note for this clone: The gene names here belong to mouse. The CDR3 DNA, read in part, is TGTGCCAGCAGTGCAGGGTTCTATGAACAGTAC. Its protein product is CASSAGFYEQY. The complete CDR3 protein is CASSAGFYEQYF. The V and J genes are TRBV26 and TRBJ2-7; D may be TRBD1 (5 bases). The read is 1 residue too short to cover the CDR3 end, so that end is filled in from the germline J gene. This CDR3 is built from 12 residues. Trimming removed 5 bases at V and 3 bases at J, with 8 bases between. Germline V gives CDR1 KGHPV, CDR2 FQNQEV (reference sequence).